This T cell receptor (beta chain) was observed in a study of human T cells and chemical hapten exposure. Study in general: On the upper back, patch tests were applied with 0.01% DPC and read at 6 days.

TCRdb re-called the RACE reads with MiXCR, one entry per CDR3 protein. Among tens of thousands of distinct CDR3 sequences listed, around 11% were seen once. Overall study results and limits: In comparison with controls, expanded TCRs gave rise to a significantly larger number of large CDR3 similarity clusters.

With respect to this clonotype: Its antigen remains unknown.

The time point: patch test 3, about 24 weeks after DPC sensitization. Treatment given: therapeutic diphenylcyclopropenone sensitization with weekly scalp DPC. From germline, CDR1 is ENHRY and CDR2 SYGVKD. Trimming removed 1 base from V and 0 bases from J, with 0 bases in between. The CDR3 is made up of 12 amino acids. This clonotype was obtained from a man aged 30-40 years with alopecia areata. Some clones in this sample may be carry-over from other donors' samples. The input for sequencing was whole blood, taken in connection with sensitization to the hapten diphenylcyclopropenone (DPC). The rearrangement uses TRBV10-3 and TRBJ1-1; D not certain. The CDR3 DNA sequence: TGTGCCATCAGTGAGTTGAACACTGAAGCTTTCTTT. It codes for CAISELNTEAFF.